This TCR beta chain was profiled in a study of CD8 T cells in Susac syndrome. V was pared by 2 bases and J by 3 bases, with 11 bases between. CDR3 length: 14 amino acids. Germline V lookup: CDR1 MNHEY, CDR2 SVGEGT. An amount of RNA that ranged from roughly 0.45 to 1 ug was reverse transcribed with random hexamers. TCRdb ran MiXCR on the immunoSEQ multiplex PCR reads and lists one entry per CDR3 protein. This sample has 180,000 or so distinct CDR3 sequences, with about 94% found just once. The receptor was derived from a human donor with Susac syndrome. The chain joins TRBV6-2 or TRBV6-3 to TRBJ2-7, with D possibly matching TRBD1 (7 bases). Sequences were obtained from CD4+ T cells from PBMCs. This CDR3 is CASSYAGQHYEQYF. CDR3 DNA sequence: TGTGCCAGCAGTTACGCGGGACAGCACTACGAGCAGTACTTC.